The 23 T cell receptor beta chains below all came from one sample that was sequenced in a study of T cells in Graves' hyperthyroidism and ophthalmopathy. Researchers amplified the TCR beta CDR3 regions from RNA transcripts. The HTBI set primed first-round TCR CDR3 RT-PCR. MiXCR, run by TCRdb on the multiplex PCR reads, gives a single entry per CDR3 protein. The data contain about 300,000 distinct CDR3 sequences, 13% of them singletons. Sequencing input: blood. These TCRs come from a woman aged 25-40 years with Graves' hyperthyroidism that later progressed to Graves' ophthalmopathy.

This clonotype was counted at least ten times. CDR3 DNA sequence: TGTGCCAGCAGTGAAGCGCAAGTAGCGGGGGAGGGGAAGACCCAGTACTTC. Translated: CASSEAQVAGEGKTQYF. V and J are TRBV6-1 and TRBJ2-5; the match to TRBD2 covers 9 bases. Losses at the gene ends were 0 bases for V and 6 bases for J; bases not matched to a gene: 11. The CDR3 loop spans 17 amino acids. Germline CDR1 and CDR2: MNHNS and SASEGT.

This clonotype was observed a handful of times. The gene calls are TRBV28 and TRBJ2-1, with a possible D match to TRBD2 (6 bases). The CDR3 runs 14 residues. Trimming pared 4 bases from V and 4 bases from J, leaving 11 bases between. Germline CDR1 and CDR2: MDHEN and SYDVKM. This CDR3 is CASSSLAVYNEQFF. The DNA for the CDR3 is TGTGCCAGCAGTTCGTTAGCGGTTTACAATGAGCAGTTCTTC. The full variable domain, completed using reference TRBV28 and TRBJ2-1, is DVKVTQSSRYLVKRTGEKVFLECVQDMDHENMFWYRQDPGLGLRLIYFSYDVKMKEKGDIPEGYSVSREKKERFSLILESASTNQTSMYLCASSSLAVYNEQFFGPGTRLTVL.

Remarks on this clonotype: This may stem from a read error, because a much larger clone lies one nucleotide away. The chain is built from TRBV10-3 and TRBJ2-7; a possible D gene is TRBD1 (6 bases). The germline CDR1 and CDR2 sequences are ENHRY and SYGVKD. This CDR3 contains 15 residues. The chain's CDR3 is CAIIEQGKASYEQYF. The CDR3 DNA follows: TGTGCCATCATTGAGCAGGGGAAGGCATCCTACGAGCAGTACTTC.

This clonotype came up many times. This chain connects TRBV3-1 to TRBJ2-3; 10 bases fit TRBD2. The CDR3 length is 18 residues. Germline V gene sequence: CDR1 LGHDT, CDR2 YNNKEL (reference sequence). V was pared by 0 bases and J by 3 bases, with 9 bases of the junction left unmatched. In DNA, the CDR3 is TGTGCCAGCAGCCAAGAGAGGGGAGCGGGAGGGCCGACAGATACGCAGTATTTT. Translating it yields CASSQERGAGGPTDTQYF.

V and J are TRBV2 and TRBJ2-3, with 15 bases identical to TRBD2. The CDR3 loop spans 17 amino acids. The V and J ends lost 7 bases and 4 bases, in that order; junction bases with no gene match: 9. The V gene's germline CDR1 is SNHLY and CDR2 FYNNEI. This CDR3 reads CASTRTSGGARADTQYF. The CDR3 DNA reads TGTGCCAGCACGAGGACTAGCGGGGGGGCCAGGGCAGATACGCAGTATTTT.

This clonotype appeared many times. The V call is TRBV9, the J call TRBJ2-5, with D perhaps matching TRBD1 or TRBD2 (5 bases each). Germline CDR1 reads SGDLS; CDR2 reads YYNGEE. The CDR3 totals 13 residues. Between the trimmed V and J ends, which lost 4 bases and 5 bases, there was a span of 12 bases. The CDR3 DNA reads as TGTGCCAGCAGCTCGGGGACGGACGAGACCCAGTACTTC. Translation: CASSSGTDETQYF.

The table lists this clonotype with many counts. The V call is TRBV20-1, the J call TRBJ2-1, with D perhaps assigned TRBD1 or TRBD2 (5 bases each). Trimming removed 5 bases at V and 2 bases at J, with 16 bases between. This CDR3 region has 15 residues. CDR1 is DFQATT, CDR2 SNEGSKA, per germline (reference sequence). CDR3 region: CSAVRGDGAYNEQFF. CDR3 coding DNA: TGCAGTGCTGTCCGAGGGGACGGAGCCTACAATGAGCAGTTCTTC.

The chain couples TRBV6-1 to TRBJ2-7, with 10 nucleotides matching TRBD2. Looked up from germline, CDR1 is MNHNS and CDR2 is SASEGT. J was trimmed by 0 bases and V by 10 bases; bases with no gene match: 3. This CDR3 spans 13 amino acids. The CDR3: CAISGGRSYEQYF. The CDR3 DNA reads TGTGCCATTAGCGGGGGGCGCTCCTACGAGCAGTACTTC.

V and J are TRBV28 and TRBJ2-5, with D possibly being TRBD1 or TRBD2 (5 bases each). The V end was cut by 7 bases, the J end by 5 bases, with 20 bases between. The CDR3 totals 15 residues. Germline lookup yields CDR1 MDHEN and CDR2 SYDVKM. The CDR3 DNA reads TGTGCCAGCAAGAACTCACACGGGGCTGGGGAGACCCAGTACTTC. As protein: CASKNSHGAGETQYF. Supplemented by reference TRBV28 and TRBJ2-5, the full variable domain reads DVKVTQSSRYLVKRTGEKVFLECVQDMDHENMFWYRQDPGLGLRLIYFSYDVKMKEKGDIPEGYSVSREKKERFSLILESASTNQTSMYLCASKNSHGAGETQYFGPGTRLLVL.

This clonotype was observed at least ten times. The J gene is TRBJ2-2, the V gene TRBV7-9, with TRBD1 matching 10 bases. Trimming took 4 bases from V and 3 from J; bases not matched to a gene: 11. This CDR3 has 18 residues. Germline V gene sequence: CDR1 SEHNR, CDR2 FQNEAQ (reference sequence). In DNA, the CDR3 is TGTGCCAGCAGCTCCCCGAGGGACAGGGGTTTCCACACCGGGGAGCTGTTTTTT. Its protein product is CASSSPRDRGFHTGELFF. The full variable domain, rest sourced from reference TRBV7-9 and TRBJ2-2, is DTGVSQNPRHKITKRGQNVTFRCDPISEHNRLYWYRQTLGQGPEFLTYFQNEAQLEKSRLLSDRFSAERPKGSFSTLEIQRTEQGDSAMYLCASSSPRDRGFHTGELFFGEGSRLTVL.

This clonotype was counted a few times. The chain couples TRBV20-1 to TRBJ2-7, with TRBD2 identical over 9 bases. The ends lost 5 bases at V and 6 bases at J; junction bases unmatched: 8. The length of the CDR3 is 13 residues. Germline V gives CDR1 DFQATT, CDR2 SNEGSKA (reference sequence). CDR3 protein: CSASGLAGGEQYF. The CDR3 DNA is TGCAGTGCTTCGGGACTAGCCGGGGGCGAGCAGTACTTC.

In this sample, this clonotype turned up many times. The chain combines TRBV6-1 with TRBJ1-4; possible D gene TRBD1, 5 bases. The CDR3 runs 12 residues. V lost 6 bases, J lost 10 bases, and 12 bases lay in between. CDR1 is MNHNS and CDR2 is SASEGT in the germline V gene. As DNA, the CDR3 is TGTGCCAGCAGCGGGGGAAGAGGAAAACTGTTTTTT. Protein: CASSGGRGKLFF.

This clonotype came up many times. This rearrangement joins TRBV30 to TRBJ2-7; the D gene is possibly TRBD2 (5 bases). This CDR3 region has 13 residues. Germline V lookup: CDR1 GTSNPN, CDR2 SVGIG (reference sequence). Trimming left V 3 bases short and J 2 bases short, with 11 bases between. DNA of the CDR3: TGTGCCTGGAGGACGTTCGGGGCCTACGAGCAGTACTTC. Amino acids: CAWRTFGAYEQYF.

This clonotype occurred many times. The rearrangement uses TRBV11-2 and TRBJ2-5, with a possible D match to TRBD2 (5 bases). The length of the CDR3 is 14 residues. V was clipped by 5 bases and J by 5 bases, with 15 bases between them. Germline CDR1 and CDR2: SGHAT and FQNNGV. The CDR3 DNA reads TGTGCCAGCAGCGTCCTCCCAAGCGGCGAGACCCAGTACTTC. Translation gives CASSVLPSGETQYF.

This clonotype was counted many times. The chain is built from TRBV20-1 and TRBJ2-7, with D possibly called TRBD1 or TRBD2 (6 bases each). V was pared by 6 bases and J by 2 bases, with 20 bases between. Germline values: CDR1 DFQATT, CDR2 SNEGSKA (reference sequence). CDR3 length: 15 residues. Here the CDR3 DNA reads TGCAGTGCCCCGGCCCGGGGGCAAGGAGCCTACGAGCAGTACTTC. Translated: CSAPARGQGAYEQYF.

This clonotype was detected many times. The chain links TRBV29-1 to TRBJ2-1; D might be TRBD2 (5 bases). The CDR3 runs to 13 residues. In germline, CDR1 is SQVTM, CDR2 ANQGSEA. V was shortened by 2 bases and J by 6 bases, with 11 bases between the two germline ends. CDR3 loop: CSVEIASFNEQFF. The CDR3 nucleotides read TGCAGCGTTGAAATTGCTAGCTTCAATGAGCAGTTCTTC.

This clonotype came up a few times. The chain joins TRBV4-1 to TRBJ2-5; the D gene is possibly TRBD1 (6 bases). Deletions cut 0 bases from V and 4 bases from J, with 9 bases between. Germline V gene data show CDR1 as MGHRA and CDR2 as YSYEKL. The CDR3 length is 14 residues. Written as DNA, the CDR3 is TGCGCCAGCAGCCAAGATCCCAGGGGAGAGACCCAGTACTTC. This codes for CASSQDPRGETQYF.

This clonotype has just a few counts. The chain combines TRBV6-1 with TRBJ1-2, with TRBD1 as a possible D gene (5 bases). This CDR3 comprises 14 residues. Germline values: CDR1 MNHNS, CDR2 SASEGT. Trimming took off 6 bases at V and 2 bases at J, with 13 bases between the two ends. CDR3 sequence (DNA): TGTGCCAGCAGACCCCGCGGGGCAAACTATGGCTACACCTTC. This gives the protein CASRPRGANYGYTF.

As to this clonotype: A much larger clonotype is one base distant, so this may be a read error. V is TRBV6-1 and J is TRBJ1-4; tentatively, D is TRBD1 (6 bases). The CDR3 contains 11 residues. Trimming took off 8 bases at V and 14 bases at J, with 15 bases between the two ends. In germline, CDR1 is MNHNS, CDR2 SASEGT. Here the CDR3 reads CASSSRGLLFF. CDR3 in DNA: TGTGCCAGCTCCTCCAGGGGACTTCTGTTTTTT.

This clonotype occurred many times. The CDR3 bases are TGTGCCAGCAGCCCAAACGGACCTAACTATGGCTACACCTTC. The encoded protein is CASSPNGPNYGYTF. V usage is TRBV7-8 and J usage is TRBJ1-2; D not certain. The CDR3 totals 14 residues. The V end was cut by 5 bases, the J end by 0 bases, with 10 bases between. The germline gives CDR1 SGHVS, CDR2 FQNEAQ.

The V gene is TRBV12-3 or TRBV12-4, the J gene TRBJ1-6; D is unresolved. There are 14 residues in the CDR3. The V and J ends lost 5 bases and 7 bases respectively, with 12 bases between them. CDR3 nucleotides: TGTGCCAGCAGTGCCGTAGGAGAGAATTCACCCCTCCACTTT. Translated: CASSAVGENSPLHF.

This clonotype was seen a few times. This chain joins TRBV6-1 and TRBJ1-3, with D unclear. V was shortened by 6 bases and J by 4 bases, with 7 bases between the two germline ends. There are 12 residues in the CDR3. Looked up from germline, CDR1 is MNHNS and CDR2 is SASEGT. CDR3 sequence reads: CASSPGGNTIYF. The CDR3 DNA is TGTGCCAGCAGCCCGGGGGGAAACACCATATATTTT.

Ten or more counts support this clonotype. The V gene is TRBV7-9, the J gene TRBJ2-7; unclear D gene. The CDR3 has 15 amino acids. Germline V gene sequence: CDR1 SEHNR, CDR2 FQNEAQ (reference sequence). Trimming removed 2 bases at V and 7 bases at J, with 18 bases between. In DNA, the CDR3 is TGTGCCAGCAGCTTATATCCGGCAGAGCCCTTGGAGCAGTACTTC. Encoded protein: CASSLYPAEPLEQYF.